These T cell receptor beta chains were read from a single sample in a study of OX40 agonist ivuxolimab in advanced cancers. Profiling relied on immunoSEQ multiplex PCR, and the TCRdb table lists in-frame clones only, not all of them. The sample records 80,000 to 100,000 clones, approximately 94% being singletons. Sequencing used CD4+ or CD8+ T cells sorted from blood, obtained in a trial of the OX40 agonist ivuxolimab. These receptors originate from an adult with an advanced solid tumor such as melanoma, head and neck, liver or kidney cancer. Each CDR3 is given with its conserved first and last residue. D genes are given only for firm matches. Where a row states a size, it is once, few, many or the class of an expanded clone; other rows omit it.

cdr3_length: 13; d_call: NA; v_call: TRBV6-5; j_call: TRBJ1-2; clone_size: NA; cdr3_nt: TGTGCCAGCAGTGACGACGCTAACTATGGCTACACCTTC; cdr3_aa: CASSDDANYGYTF
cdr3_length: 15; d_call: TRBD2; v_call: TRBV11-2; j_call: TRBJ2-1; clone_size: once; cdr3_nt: TGTGCCAGCAGCGCTCAACTAGCGCCCGTCAATGAGCAGTTCTTC; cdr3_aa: CASSAQLAPVNEQFF
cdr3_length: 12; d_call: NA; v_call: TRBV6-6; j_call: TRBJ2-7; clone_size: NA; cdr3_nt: TGTGCCAGCGGGCCGATATCCTACGAGCAGTACTTC; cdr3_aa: CASGPISYEQYF
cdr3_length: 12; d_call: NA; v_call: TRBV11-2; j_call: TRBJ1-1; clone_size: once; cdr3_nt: TGTGCCAGCAGCCCGAGCATAAAGGTCGCTTTCTTT; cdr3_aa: CASSPSIKVAFF
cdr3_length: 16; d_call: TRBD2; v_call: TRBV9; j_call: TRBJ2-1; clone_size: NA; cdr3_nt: TGTGCCAGCAGCCGGACTAGCGGGGGGGCGTTTCATGAGCAGTTCTTC; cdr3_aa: CASSRTSGGAFHEQFF
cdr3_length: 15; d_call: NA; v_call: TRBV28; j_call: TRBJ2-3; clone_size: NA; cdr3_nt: TGTGCCAGCAGTTCTGTGCACCAAACCACAGATACGCAGTATTTT; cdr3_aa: CASSSVHQTTDTQYF
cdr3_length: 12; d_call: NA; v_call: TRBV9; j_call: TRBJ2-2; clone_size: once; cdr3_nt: TGTGCCAGCAGCGTAGTTGCCGGGGAGCTGTTTTTT; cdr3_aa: CASSVVAGELFF
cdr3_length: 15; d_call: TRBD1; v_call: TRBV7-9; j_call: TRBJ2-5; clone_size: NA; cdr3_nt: TGTGCCAGCAGCTATACAGGGGCGGGCAAAGAGACCCAGTACTTC; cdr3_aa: CASSYTGAGKETQYF
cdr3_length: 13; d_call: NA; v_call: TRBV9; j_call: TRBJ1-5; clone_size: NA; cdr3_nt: TGTGCCAGCAGCGTAGGGAGCAATCAGCCCCAGCATTTT; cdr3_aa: CASSVGSNQPQHF
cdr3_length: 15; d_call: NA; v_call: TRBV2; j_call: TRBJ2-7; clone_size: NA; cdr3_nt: TGTGCCAGCAGTGAAGGGTTGAGTCGGATCTACGAGCAGTACTTC; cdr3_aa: CASSEGLSRIYEQYF
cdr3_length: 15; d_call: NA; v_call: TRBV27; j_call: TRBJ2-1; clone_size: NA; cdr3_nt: TGTGCCAGCAGTTTAGGTGCGGGGCTCTACAATGAGCAGTTCTTC; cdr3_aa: CASSLGAGLYNEQFF
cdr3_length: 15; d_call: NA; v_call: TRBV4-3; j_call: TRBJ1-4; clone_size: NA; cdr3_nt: TGCGCCAGCAGCCAAGAATGGAGAACTAATGAAAAACTGTTTTTT; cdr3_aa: CASSQEWRTNEKLFF
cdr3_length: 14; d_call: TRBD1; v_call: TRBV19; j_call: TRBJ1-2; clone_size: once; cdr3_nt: TGTGCCAGTAGCCCAGGGACAGGGAACTATGGCTACACCTTC; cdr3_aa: CASSPGTGNYGYTF
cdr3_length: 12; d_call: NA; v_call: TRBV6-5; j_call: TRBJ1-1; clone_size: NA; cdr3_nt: TGTGCCAGCAGTTATGAAGGTGTTGAAGCTTTCTTT; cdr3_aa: CASSYEGVEAFF
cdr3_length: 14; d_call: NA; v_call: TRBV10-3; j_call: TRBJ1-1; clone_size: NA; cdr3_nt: TGTGCCATCCGGGGGACGCTCTTGAACACTGAAGCTTTCTTT; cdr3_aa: CAIRGTLLNTEAFF
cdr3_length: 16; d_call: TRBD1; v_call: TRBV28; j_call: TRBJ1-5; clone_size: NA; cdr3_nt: TGTGCCAGCAGTTTAGACAGGGTTATGGTCAATCAGCCCCAGCATTTT; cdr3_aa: CASSLDRVMVNQPQHF